This TCR beta chain was recovered during a study of vaccination and CD4 T cells after COVID-19. Across the study: Median time from COVID diagnosis to post-COVID sampling was approximately 3.5 months (35 to 161).

As regards this clonotype: What it recognizes is unknown.

Trimming pared 6 bases from V and 7 bases from J, leaving 12 bases between. Germline V gives CDR1 SNHLY, CDR2 FYNNEI. This CDR3 is built from 13 residues. Study outcomes and limitations: Apart from involving relatively few convalescent patients, the work omitted early post-infection timepoints.

Treatment defined: roughly ten-day PBMC culture with coronavirus spike peptide pools or control peptides (ViraFEST assay). Peptide-pool expansion of antigen-specific T cells preceded TCR sequencing in ViraFEST. The Oncomine TCR Beta short-read assay was applied to DNA of cultured CD4+ T cells. TCRdb reanalysed the PCR reads using MiXCR and keeps one entry per CDR3 protein. The table records 20,000 to 25,000 distinct CDR3 sequences, roughly three fifths of them present only once. The specimen was CD4+ T cells from blood, cultured in vitro, collected after SARS-CoV-2 vaccination. The TCR was taken from a human donor who received a COVID-19 vaccine. The V and J genes are TRBV2 and TRBJ1-4; maybe TRBD1 (5 bases). CDR3 loop: CASRRDGPEKLFF. The CDR3 coding sequence is TGTGCCAGCAGAAGGGACGGCCCTGAAAAACTGTTTTTT.